These T cell receptor beta chains were read from a single sample in a study of OX40 agonist ivuxolimab in advanced cancers. Using immunoSEQ multiplex PCR, the repertoire was profiled, and TCRdb retains in-frame clones only, with some absent. Of about 72,000 clones listed, roughly nine tenths are singletons. Here the sequenced sample was CD4+ or CD8+ T cells sorted from blood, taken in a trial of the OX40 agonist ivuxolimab. The receptors here all came from an adult with an advanced solid tumor such as melanoma, head and neck, liver or kidney cancer. CDR3s include the opening cysteine and the closing phenylalanine or tryptophan. The D gene is left open where the match is weak. Rows give clone size only sometimes, using once, few, many, or a class for an expanded clone.

TRBD1	NA	14	TRBJ1-1	TRBV6-5	CASSYNTGGTEAFF	TGTGCCAGCAGTTACAACACAGGGGGCACTGAAGCTTTCTTT
NA	NA	14	TRBJ1-1	TRBV5-1	CASSSTGERTEAFF	TGCGCCAGCAGCTCTACAGGCGAGAGGACTGAAGCTTTCTTT
NA	NA	15	TRBJ1-2	TRBV18	CASSPQGSANYGYTF	TGTGCCAGCTCACCACAGGGGTCAGCTAACTATGGCTACACCTTC
NA	NA	14	TRBJ1-3	TRBV7-6	CASSESYSGNTIYF	TGTGCCAGCAGCGAATCATACTCTGGAAACACCATATATTTT
TRBD1	once	14	TRBJ2-5	TRBV15	CATSPTGGRETQYF	TGTGCCACCAGCCCGACAGGGGGCAGAGAGACCCAGTACTTC
TRBD1	NA	16	TRBJ2-7	TRBV18	CASSPSPAGQGYEQYF	TGTGCCAGCTCACCCTCACCCGCCGGACAGGGATACGAGCAGTACTTC
NA	NA	15	TRBJ1-1	TRBV7-8	CASSPRGTGNTEAFF	TGTGCCAGCAGCCCTAGGGGGACGGGGAACACTGAAGCTTTCTTT
NA	NA	17	TRBJ2-1	TRBV7-9	CASSLVSGGRGDNEQFF	TGTGCCAGCAGCTTAGTTTCTGGGGGCAGGGGCGACAATGAGCAGTTCTTC
TRBD1	NA	15	TRBJ2-1	TRBV15	CATSSGQNSYNEQFF	TGTGCCACCAGCTCGGGACAGAACTCCTACAATGAGCAGTTCTTC
NA	NA	16	TRBJ2-7	TRBV18	CASSPRNRDSSSEQYF	TGTGCCAGCTCACCCCGTAACCGGGACTCTTCGTCCGAGCAGTACTTC
NA	NA	12	TRBJ2-5	TRBV29-1	CSVGPKLETQYF	TGCAGCGTTGGCCCCAAGCTAGAGACCCAGTACTTC
NA	NA	16	TRBJ2-2	TRBV19	CASSSPGSRYTGELFF	TGTGCCAGTAGTAGCCCAGGGAGTCGGTACACCGGGGAGCTGTTTTTT
NA	NA	13	TRBJ2-5	TRBV19	CASSLADQETQYF	TGTGCCAGTTCGTTGGCGGACCAAGAGACCCAGTACTTC
NA	NA	15	TRBJ2-2	TRBV9	CASSVSGTNTGELFF	TGTGCCAGCAGCGTATCAGGAACCAACACCGGGGAGCTGTTTTTT
NA	NA	12	TRBJ1-1	TRBV2	CASSRQTTEAFF	TGTGCCAGCAGTCGGCAGACCACTGAAGCTTTCTTT
NA	NA	16	TRBJ1-2	TRBV5-1	CASSLEPNIGVYGYTF	TGCGCCAGCAGCCTTGAACCGAACATAGGGGTCTATGGCTACACCTTC
TRBD1	NA	12	TRBJ2-1	TRBV7-6	CASSARDRGWVF	TGTGCCAGCAGCGCCCGGGACAGGGGGTGGGTCTTC
TRBD1	NA	16	TRBJ2-2	TRBV19	CASHPGTGLYTGELFF	TGTGCCAGCCACCCCGGGACAGGGTTGTACACCGGGGAGCTGTTTTTT
NA	NA	13	TRBJ2-7	TRBV6-1	CASSENRQYEQYF	TGTGCCAGCAGTGAAAATAGACAGTACGAGCAGTACTTC
NA	NA	13	TRBJ2-7	TRBV30	CAWSVHARETYYF	TGTGCCTGGAGTGTACACGCAAGAGAGACCTACTACTTC
NA	NA	13	TRBJ2-3	TRBV7-2	CASSLQSTDTQYF	TGTGCCAGCAGCTTGCAGAGCACAGATACGCAGTATTTT
TRBD2	once	15	TRBJ2-1	TRBV18	CASSPVGGEVDEQFF	TGTGCCAGCTCACCCGTCGGGGGGGAAGTCGATGAGCAGTTCTTC
NA	NA	14	TRBJ2-5	TRBV19	CASSIDAPGETQYF	TGTGCCAGTAGTATAGACGCCCCCGGAGAGACCCAGTACTTC
TRBD1	NA	15	TRBJ2-7	TRBV19	CASSLPGQSPYEQYF	TGTGCCAGTAGCTTACCGGGACAGTCGCCCTACGAGCAGTACTTC
NA	NA	13	TRBJ1-1	TRBV19	CASSLSLVAEAFF	TGTGCCAGTAGTTTGAGTCTGGTGGCAGAAGCTTTCTTT
NA	NA	16	TRBJ2-1	TRBV11-2	CASSSMRLSSYNEQFF	TGTGCCAGCAGTTCCATGCGACTCAGCTCCTACAATGAGCAGTTCTTC
NA	NA	16	TRBJ2-1	TRBV7-6	CASTPTVTAVVNEQFF	TGTGCCAGCACTCCAACGGTTACCGCCGTGGTCAATGAGCAGTTCTTC
NA	NA	14	TRBJ1-1	TRBV30	CAWTPGHMNTEAFF	TGTGCCTGGACCCCCGGACATATGAACACTGAAGCTTTCTTT
NA	once	11	TRBJ2-7	TRBV20-1	CSARQGDEQYF	TGCAGTGCTAGACAGGGCGACGAGCAGTACTTC
TRBD1	NA	14	TRBJ1-1	TRBV2	CASSGDRVGTEAFF	TGTGCCAGCAGTGGGGACAGGGTCGGCACTGAAGCTTTCTTT
TRBD1	once	13	TRBJ2-5	TRBV6-1	CASNLDRGQTQYF	TGTGCCAGCAACTTGGACAGGGGCCAGACCCAGTACTTC
NA	NA	14	TRBJ2-2	TRBV2	CASSDLASRGELFF	TGTGCCAGCAGTGACTTAGCGTCGAGGGGGGAGCTGTTTTTT
NA	NA	15	TRBJ1-5	TRBV5-5	CASSNRDLPNQPQHF	TGTGCCAGCAGCAACCGGGATCTGCCTAATCAGCCCCAGCATTTT
TRBD1	NA	14	TRBJ1-4	TRBV7-9	CASSTGTGSEKLFF	TGTGCCAGCAGTACCGGGACAGGGTCTGAAAAACTGTTTTTT
TRBD1	NA	15	TRBJ1-5	TRBV6-5	CASRTGTGSNQPQHF	TGTGCCAGCAGAACCGGGACAGGGAGCAATCAGCCCCAGCATTTT
NA	NA	13	TRBJ1-2	TRBV27	CASSFQGNYGYTF	TGTGCCAGCAGTTTTCAGGGTAACTATGGCTACACCTTC
NA	NA	15	TRBJ2-5	TRBV11-2	CASSPGTALLETQYF	TGTGCCAGCAGCCCCGGGACGGCCCTGCTGGAGACCCAGTACTTC
NA	once	13	TRBJ2-7	TRBV5-1	CASSFEGGYEQYF	TGCGCCAGCAGCTTCGAGGGGGGGTACGAGCAGTACTTC
TRBD1	NA	18	TRBJ1-4	TRBV19	CASSIGTGAYWTNEKLFF	TGTGCCAGTAGTATCGGGACAGGGGCATATTGGACTAATGAAAAACTGTTTTTT
NA	few	13	TRBJ1-5	TRBV30	CAWSAGGNQPQHF	TGTGCCTGGAGTGCGGGGGGCAATCAGCCCCAGCATTTT
TRBD1	NA	15	TRBJ2-2	TRBV5-1	CASSYDRANTGELFF	TGCGCCAGCAGCTATGACAGGGCTAACACCGGGGAGCTGTTTTTT